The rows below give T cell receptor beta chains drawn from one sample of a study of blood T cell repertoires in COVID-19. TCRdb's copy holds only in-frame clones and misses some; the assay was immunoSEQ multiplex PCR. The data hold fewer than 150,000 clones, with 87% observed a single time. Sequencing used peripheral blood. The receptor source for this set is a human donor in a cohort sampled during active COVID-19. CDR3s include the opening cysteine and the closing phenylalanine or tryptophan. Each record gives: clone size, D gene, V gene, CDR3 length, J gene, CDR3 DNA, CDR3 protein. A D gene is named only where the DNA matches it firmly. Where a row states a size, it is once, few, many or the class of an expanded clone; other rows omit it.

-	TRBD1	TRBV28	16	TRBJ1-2	TGTGCCAGCAGTGCCTCCGGGACAGGGGGCGATTTTGGCTACACCTTC	CASSASGTGGDFGYTF
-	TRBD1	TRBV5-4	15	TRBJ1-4	TGTGCCAGCAGCTTGGTTTCAGGGGGGAATGAAAAACTGTTTTTT	CASSLVSGGNEKLFF
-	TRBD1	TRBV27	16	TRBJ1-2	TGTGCCAGCAGTCTGGGACAGAATCGGAGGAACTATGGCTACACCTTC	CASSLGQNRRNYGYTF
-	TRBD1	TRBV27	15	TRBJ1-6	TGTGCCAGCAGACTGACAGGGGGCCTTAATTCACCCCTCCACTTT	CASRLTGGLNSPLHF
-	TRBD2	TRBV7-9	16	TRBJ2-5	TGTGCCAGCAGCCCCAAGACTAGCGGGGGGGAAGAGACCCAGTACTTC	CASSPKTSGGEETQYF
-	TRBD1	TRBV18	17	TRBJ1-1	TGTGCCAGCTCACCGGGACAGGGGGGTACCTCGAACACTGAAGCTTTCTTT	CASSPGQGGTSNTEAFF
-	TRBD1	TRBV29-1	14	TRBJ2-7	TGCAGCGTTGTTCGGGACAGGGGGCCCTACGAGCAGTACTTC	CSVVRDRGPYEQYF
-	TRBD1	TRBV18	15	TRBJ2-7	TGTGCCAGCTCATTATCTCGGGACAGGGGGTCCGAGCAGTACTTC	CASSLSRDRGSEQYF
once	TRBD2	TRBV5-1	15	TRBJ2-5	TGCGCCAGCAGCGAAGGACTAGCGGGAGCGCAGACCCAGTACTTC	CASSEGLAGAQTQYF
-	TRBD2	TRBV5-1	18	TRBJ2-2	TGCGCCAGCAGCGCCGGCTCTTGGACTAGCGGGAACACCGGGGAGCTGTTTTTT	CASSAGSWTSGNTGELFF
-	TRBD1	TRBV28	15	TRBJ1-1	TGTGCCACCCCCTCCCGACAGGGTGGAAACACTGAAGCTTTCTTT	CATPSRQGGNTEAFF
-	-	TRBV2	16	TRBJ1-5	TGTGCCAGCAGCGGGAGAGGGTTCAGGAGCAATCAGCCCCAGCATTTT	CASSGRGFRSNQPQHF
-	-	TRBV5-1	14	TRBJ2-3	TGCGCCAGCAGCCAGGGCCTTAGCACAGATACGCAGTATTTT	CASSQGLSTDTQYF
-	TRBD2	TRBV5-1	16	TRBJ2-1	TGCGCCAGCAGCTTAGGGACTAGCGACAAAGAAAATGAGCAGTTCTTC	CASSLGTSDKENEQFF
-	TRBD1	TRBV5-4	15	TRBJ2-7	TGTGCCAGCAGCCTACAGGGACAGGGCTTTCCCGAGCAGTACTTC	CASSLQGQGFPEQYF
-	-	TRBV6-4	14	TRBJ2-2	TGTGCCAGCAGCGGGACACAGAACACCGGGGAGCTGTTTTTT	CASSGTQNTGELFF
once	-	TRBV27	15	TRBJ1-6	TGTGCCAGCAGTTTATATAGGGCAGGGGATTCACCCCTCCACTTT	CASSLYRAGDSPLHF
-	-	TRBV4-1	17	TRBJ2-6	TGCGCCAGCAGCTCCCGGGGGTTAGTCTCTGGGGCCAACGTCCTGACTTTC	CASSSRGLVSGANVLTF
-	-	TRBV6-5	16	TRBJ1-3	TGTGCCAGCAGTTACTCGGCAGGGCACGATGGAAACACCATATATTTT	CASSYSAGHDGNTIYF
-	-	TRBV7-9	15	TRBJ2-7	TGTGCCAGCAGCGTCGAGGGTGGAGCATCCCTGGAGCAGTACTTC	CASSVEGGASLEQYF
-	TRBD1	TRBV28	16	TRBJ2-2	TGTGCCAGCAGTAGAGACGGGACAGCCAACACCGGGGAGCTGTTTTTT	CASSRDGTANTGELFF
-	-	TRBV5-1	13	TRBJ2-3	TGCGCCAGCAGCACGGGGAGCACAGATACGCAGTATTTT	CASSTGSTDTQYF
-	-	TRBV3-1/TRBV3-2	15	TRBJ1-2	TGTGCCAGCAGCCAAGACCGGACACTTTTTTATGGCTACACCTTC	CASSQDRTLFYGYTF
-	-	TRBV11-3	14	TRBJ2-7	TGTGCCAGCAGCTTAGCCCCCGGGAACTACGAGCAGTACTTC	CASSLAPGNYEQYF
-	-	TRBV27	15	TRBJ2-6	TGTGCCAGCAGTTTGGGGGGAACTGGGGCCAACGTCCTGACTTTC	CASSLGGTGANVLTF
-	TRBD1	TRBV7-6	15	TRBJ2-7	TGTGCCAGCAGAAATCTGACAGGGGACTCCTACGAGCAGTACTTC	CASRNLTGDSYEQYF
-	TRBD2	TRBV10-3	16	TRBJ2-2	TGTGCCATCAGTGGGGATAGCGGGAGGCCGGCCGGGGAGCTGTTTTTT	CAISGDSGRPAGELFF